A selection of T cell receptor beta chains follows, all from one sample in a study of identical twins. A single record per CDR3 protein comes from TCRdb applying MiXCR to the 5' RACE reads. The data show 500,000 to 600,000 distinct CDR3 sequences, less than 25% seen once. The sample was also linked to a second study, of T cells expressing NK-cell markers.

What was sequenced was CD4+ T cells sorted from blood. The receptors originated from a woman aged 18-35 years in good health. Each CDR3 is given with its conserved first and last residue. The D gene is left open where the match is weak. A row's size may be missing; if present it is once, few, many or a size class.

CDR3 DNA | CDR3 protein | D gene | J gene | V gene | clone size
TGTGCCAGCAGCTCCGAAGCGGGAGGGCGCAATGAGCAGTTCTTC | CASSSEAGGRNEQFF | TRBD2 | TRBJ2-1 | TRBV7-2 | .
TGTGCCAGCTCACCACCGGAGGCAGGGGGCGGCTACGAGCAGTACTTC | CASSPPEAGGGYEQYF | TRBD1 | TRBJ2-7 | TRBV18 | .
TGCAGTGCTAGCCGACAGGGGCGGGAGCAGTACTTC | CSASRQGREQYF | TRBD1 | TRBJ2-7 | TRBV20-1 | many
TGCAGTGCTAGAGATACATCTAGCAAAGAGACCCAGTACTTC | CSARDTSSKETQYF | . | TRBJ2-5 | TRBV20-1 | few
TGTGCTAGTGGGCGGGGACAGCTATACGAGCAGTACTTC | CASGRGQLYEQYF | . | TRBJ2-7 | TRBV12-5 | .
TGTGCCAGCAGCTTGACAGGCATCAATGAGCAGTTCTTC | CASSLTGINEQFF | . | TRBJ2-1 | TRBV5-6 | .
TGTGCCAGCAGCTTGGTCCCGGGCGGGAGCGGGGAGACCCAGTACTTC | CASSLVPGGSGETQYF | TRBD2 | TRBJ2-5 | TRBV5-5 | .
TGTGCCAGCAGCTTATTTGGGCCATCCTACGAGCAGTACTTC | CASSLFGPSYEQYF | . | TRBJ2-7 | TRBV7-2 | .
TGCAGTGTCCAGGACCGGGGCGCTTATGGCTACACCTTC | CSVQDRGAYGYTF | . | TRBJ1-2 | TRBV20-1 | few
TGCAGTGCCTTGAGGGGCAGCTCCTACAATGAGCAGTTCTTC | CSALRGSSYNEQFF | . | TRBJ2-1 | TRBV20-1 | .
TGCGCCAGCAGCTTGGGTGCCGGCGGTGACCTTGTCAAAAACATTCAGTACTTC | CASSLGAGGDLVKNIQYF | . | TRBJ2-4 | TRBV5-1 | few
TGTGCCATCTCAAGAAGCGGGGGGTACCAAGAGACCCAGTACTTC | CAISRSGGYQETQYF | TRBD2 | TRBJ2-5 | TRBV10-3 | .
TGCGCCAGCAGCTTAGGACCTGACCGGGATGAGCAGTTCTTC | CASSLGPDRDEQFF | . | TRBJ2-1 | TRBV5-1 | .
TGCAGTGCTAGTCATGGGGATACGCAGTATTTT | CSASHGDTQYF | . | TRBJ2-3 | TRBV20-1 | few
TGTGCCAGCAGCTTAATGGGGGGGAACACCGGGGAGCTGTTTTTT | CASSLMGGNTGELFF | . | TRBJ2-2 | TRBV7-3 | few
TGTGCCAGCAGTTACGGGAGCACAGATACGCAGTATTTT | CASSYGSTDTQYF | . | TRBJ2-3 | TRBV6-5 | few
TGCGCCAGCAGCTTCCGGGACAGGGTTTACGAGCAGTACTTC | CASSFRDRVYEQYF | TRBD1 | TRBJ2-7 | TRBV5-1 | few
TGCAGTGCCTCCAAGCGGGTCTCCTACGAGCAGTACTTC | CSASKRVSYEQYF | . | TRBJ2-7 | TRBV20-1 | many
TGCAGTGCTAGTGGCCAGATGAACACTGAAGCTTTCTTT | CSASGQMNTEAFF | . | TRBJ1-1 | TRBV20-1 | many
TGTGCCAACCGCCGGGACCAAAACAATGAGCAGTTCTTC | CANRRDQNNEQFF | . | TRBJ2-1 | TRBV2 | .
TGCGCCAGCATGGGAGGTTGGAACACTGAAGCTTTCTTT | CASMGGWNTEAFF | . | TRBJ1-1 | TRBV10-1 | .
TGCGCCAGCAGCTTGCTCCCCAGGGGGCAGGAGGCCAAAAACATTCAGTACTTC | CASSLLPRGQEAKNIQYF | TRBD1 | TRBJ2-4 | TRBV5-1 | few
TGTGCCAGCAGCTTGAGACTCGCTTTACAAGAGACCCAGTACTTC | CASSLRLALQETQYF | . | TRBJ2-5 | TRBV7-6 | .
TGCGCCAGCACGCCAAGGCCGTCGGAGGGCTACACCTTC | CASTPRPSEGYTF | . | TRBJ1-2 | TRBV5-1 | .
TGTGCCAGCAGTTTACGGGCCGTATACAATGAGCAGTTCTTC | CASSLRAVYNEQFF | . | TRBJ2-1 | TRBV12-3/TRBV12-4 | few
TGTGCCAGCAGCATAGACAGGGTGGAGACCCAGTACTTC | CASSIDRVETQYF | TRBD1 | TRBJ2-5 | TRBV7-9 | few
TGCGCCAGCAGACCTTCCGTAGGGTACGAGCAGTACTTC | CASRPSVGYEQYF | . | TRBJ2-7 | TRBV5-1 | .
TGCGCCAGCAGGTCGATAGGGGGGACCGAGACCCAGTACTTC | CASRSIGGTETQYF | . | TRBJ2-5 | TRBV5-1 | .
TGTGCCAGCAGCGTCGATGGGACAGGGCTCTATGGCTACACCTTC | CASSVDGTGLYGYTF | TRBD1 | TRBJ1-2 | TRBV7-8 | few
TGTGCCAGCCGAGATGGTGGGGGTCAAGGCTACACCTTC | CASRDGGGQGYTF | . | TRBJ1-2 | TRBV18 | .
TGTGCCAGCAGTTACCCCACTAGCGGGAGAATATACGAGCAGTACTTC | CASSYPTSGRIYEQYF | TRBD2 | TRBJ2-7 | TRBV6-2/TRBV6-3 | few
TGTGCCAGCAGCTTGCTGGGGTTCGGTAGCCAGTACTTC | CASSLLGFGSQYF | . | TRBJ2-5 | TRBV7-3 | few
TGCAGTGCTGTCTTCAGGGGTCGGGAGACCCAGTACTTC | CSAVFRGRETQYF | . | TRBJ2-5 | TRBV20-1 | few
TGTGCCAGCAGTTCCCTTGGAAACACCATATATTTT | CASSSLGNTIYF | . | TRBJ1-3 | TRBV12-3/TRBV12-4 | .
TGTGCCTGGAGTGTGGCGGATGGGGAAGCTTTCTTT | CAWSVADGEAFF | . | TRBJ1-1 | TRBV30 | .
TGCGCCAGCAGCCGCCTGTCGACAGGGACCGAGCAGTACTTC | CASSRLSTGTEQYF | TRBD1 | TRBJ2-7 | TRBV4-3 | many
TGTGCCAGCAGCCTAGGACAAGTGCTGTCTTTT | CASSLGQVLSF | . | TRBJ2-3 | TRBV12-3/TRBV12-4 | .
TGTGCCAGCTCACCGGACAGGGGGCTTACCGGGGAGCTGTTTTTT | CASSPDRGLTGELFF | TRBD1 | TRBJ2-2 | TRBV18 | few
TGTGCCAGCTCCCGACAGGGGGGTTTTTGGAATGAGCAGTTCTTC | CASSRQGGFWNEQFF | TRBD1 | TRBJ2-1 | TRBV6-1 | .
TGTGCCAGCAGTTCCCGGGGCGCCGAGCAGTTCTTC | CASSSRGAEQFF | . | TRBJ2-1 | TRBV6-5 | many
TGTGCCAGCAGCACACAGGGGGTAACGACTGAAGCTTTCTTT | CASSTQGVTTEAFF | TRBD1 | TRBJ1-1 | TRBV7-8 | .
TGTGCCAGCAGTACCCGCAGGTTCGCCAACAGGGGACGAGGTGAAAAACTGTTTTTT | CASSTRRFANRGRGEKLFF | TRBD1 | TRBJ1-4 | TRBV6-1 | .
TGTGCCAGCAGCCCAATGGGGATTGTCAATTCACCCCTCCACTTT | CASSPMGIVNSPLHF | . | TRBJ1-6 | TRBV5-6 | .
TGCAGCGTATTGGACAGGAACACTGAAGCTTTCTTT | CSVLDRNTEAFF | . | TRBJ1-1 | TRBV29-1 | many
TGTGCCAGCAGTCCATGGGACAGGGGTCGATCACCCCTCCACTTT | CASSPWDRGRSPLHF | TRBD1 | TRBJ1-6 | TRBV27 | few
TGTGCCAGCAGCCAACTGGGACCCGGGGAGCTGTTTTTT | CASSQLGPGELFF | . | TRBJ2-2 | TRBV3-1 | .
TGTGCCAGCAGGAGGTTTGGGACTACGGCCTACGAGCAGTACTTC | CASRRFGTTAYEQYF | TRBD2 | TRBJ2-7 | TRBV2 | few
TGTGCCAGCAGCCGGACAGGGACCAATCAGCCCCAGCATTTT | CASSRTGTNQPQHF | TRBD1 | TRBJ1-5 | TRBV12-3/TRBV12-4 | few
TGTGCCAGCAGCTACCTAGCGGGAGTAACAGATACGCAGTATTTT | CASSYLAGVTDTQYF | TRBD2 | TRBJ2-3 | TRBV7-9 | few
TGCAGTGCTTGGGGACCCACTACTTACGAGCAGTACTTC | CSAWGPTTYEQYF | . | TRBJ2-7 | TRBV20-1 | .
TGCAGTGCTAGTGGGGGACAGGGCCGCAATCATCCCCAGCATTTT | CSASGGQGRNHPQHF | TRBD1 | TRBJ1-5 | TRBV20-1 | few
TGCAGTGCCCAACTCGGGGGGGGACGGGGCTACACCTTC | CSAQLGGGRGYTF | . | TRBJ1-2 | TRBV20-1 | few
TGTGCCAGCAGCTTAGTTGGAAACACCATATATTTT | CASSLVGNTIYF | . | TRBJ1-3 | TRBV12-3/TRBV12-4 | many
TGCAGTGCTGTCCGTATACTAGCGGGAGCCCCCTACAATGAGCAGTTCTTC | CSAVRILAGAPYNEQFF | TRBD2 | TRBJ2-1 | TRBV20-1 | .
TGTGCCAGCAGCTTTAGCGGGACCCCCACAGATACGCAGTATTTT | CASSFSGTPTDTQYF | TRBD2 | TRBJ2-3 | TRBV7-9 | .
TGTGCCAGCAGTTTACGCCGGAGGACTAGCGGGAGCAATGAGCAGTTCTTC | CASSLRRRTSGSNEQFF | TRBD2 | TRBJ2-1 | TRBV12-3/TRBV12-4 | few
TGTGCCAGCAGGACAGGGGGCGGCGGCTACGAGCAGTACTTC | CASRTGGGGYEQYF | TRBD1 | TRBJ2-7 | TRBV12-3/TRBV12-4 | many
TGCGCCAGCAGCCCAGGCGCCCGGGACAGGGGGCCCCAGCATTTT | CASSPGARDRGPQHF | TRBD1 | TRBJ1-5 | TRBV5-1 | .
TGCGCCAGCAGCTTGTCTACAGGGAACTACGAGCAGTACTTC | CASSLSTGNYEQYF | . | TRBJ2-7 | TRBV5-1 | few